This T cell receptor beta chain was documented in a study of blood T cell repertoires in COVID-19. Study-level background: The United States, Italy and Spain supplied acute and convalescent COVID-19 samples. Nucleic acid was either cDNA or gDNA, and it came from T cells, B-cell-depleted T cells, or PBMCs.

Under the authors' procedure: Amplification of reference gene primers provided the estimated nucleated cell counts. Method: immunoSEQ multiplex PCR; TCRdb's copy keeps in-frame clones and lacks some. The V and J calls and clone size come from that table; D and trimming were worked out from the DNA. The sample has 200,000 to 250,000 clones; around 83% are singletons. Trimming took 3 bases from V and 2 from J, leaving 17 bases between them. Germline V CDR1 and CDR2: SGDLS, YYNGEE. The CDR3 has 16 amino acids. Sample: peripheral blood. The receptor was derived from a woman aged 50 to 65 with COVID-19, enrolled during active disease. V gene TRBV9 combines with J gene TRBJ1-2; the D gene is possibly TRBD1 (5 bases). The CDR3 spells CASSGDRTALNYGYTF. CDR3 DNA: TGTGCCAGCAGCGGAGACAGAACAGCCCTGAACTATGGCTACACCTTC.